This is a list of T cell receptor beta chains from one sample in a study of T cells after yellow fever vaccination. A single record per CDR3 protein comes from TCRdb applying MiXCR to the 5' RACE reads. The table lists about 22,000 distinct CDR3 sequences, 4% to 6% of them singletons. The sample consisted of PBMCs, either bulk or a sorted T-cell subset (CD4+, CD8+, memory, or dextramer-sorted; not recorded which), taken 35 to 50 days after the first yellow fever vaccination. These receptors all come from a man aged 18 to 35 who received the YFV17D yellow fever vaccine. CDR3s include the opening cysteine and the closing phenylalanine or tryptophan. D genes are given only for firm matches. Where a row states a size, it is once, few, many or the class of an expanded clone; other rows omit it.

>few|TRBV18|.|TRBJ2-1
CASSAGQRNEQFF
TGTGCCAGCTCAGCCGGACAGAGGAATGAGCAGTTCTTC
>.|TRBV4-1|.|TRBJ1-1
CASTPELRTEAFF
TGCGCCAGCACCCCAGAGTTGCGGACTGAAGCTTTCTTT
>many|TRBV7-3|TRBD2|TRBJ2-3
CASSPRRGGGQYF
TGTGCCAGCAGCCCCCGCCGGGGGGGGGGGCAGTATTTT
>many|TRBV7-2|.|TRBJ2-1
CASSLESGPYNEQFF
TGTGCCAGCAGCTTAGAATCTGGCCCCTACAATGAGCAGTTCTTC
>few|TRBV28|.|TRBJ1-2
CASSIPVRDNYGYTF
TGTGCCAGCAGCATCCCCGTCCGAGATAACTATGGCTACACCTTC
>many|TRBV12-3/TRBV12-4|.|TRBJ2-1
CASSLGRSSYNEQFF
TGTGCCAGCAGCCTTGGACGGTCCTCCTACAATGAGCAGTTCTTC
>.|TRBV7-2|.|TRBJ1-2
CASSLGQGRGIYGYTF
TGTGCCAGCAGCTTAGGGCAGGGCAGGGGAATCTATGGCTACACCTTC
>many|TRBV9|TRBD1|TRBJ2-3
CASSGGQVTDTQYF
TGTGCCAGCAGCGGGGGACAGGTCACAGATACGCAGTATTTT
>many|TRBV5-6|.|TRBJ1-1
CASPGTGNTEAFF
TGTGCCAGCCCTGGGACGGGGAACACTGAAGCTTTCTTT
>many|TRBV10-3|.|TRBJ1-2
CAISGSFGRGSGYTF
TGTGCCATCAGTGGGTCCTTCGGGCGGGGCTCTGGCTACACCTTC
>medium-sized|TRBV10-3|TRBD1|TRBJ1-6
CAISDRARDRSSPLHF
TGTGCCATCAGTGATCGTGCCAGGGACAGGTCTTCACCCCTCCACTTT
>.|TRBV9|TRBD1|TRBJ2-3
CASSATGTVSLVTDTQYF
TGTGCCAGCAGCGCCACCGGGACAGTATCTCTGGTCACAGATACGCAGTATTTT
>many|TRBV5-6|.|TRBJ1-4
CASSRSWGPNEKLFF
TGTGCCAGCAGCAGGTCTTGGGGTCCCAATGAAAAACTGTTTTTT
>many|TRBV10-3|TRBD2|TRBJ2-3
CATQGRIGGDKQYF
TGTGCCACCCAAGGGAGAATTGGGGGGGATAAGCAGTATTTT
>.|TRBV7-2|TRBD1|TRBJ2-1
CASKGQGALNEQFF
TGTGCCAGCAAAGGACAGGGGGCGCTTAATGAGCAGTTCTTC
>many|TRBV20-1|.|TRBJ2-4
CSARDASVNIQYF
TGCAGTGCTAGAGATGCCAGCGTAAACATTCAGTACTTC
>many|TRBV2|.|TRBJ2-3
CASSEAGGTDTQYF
TGTGCCAGCAGTGAAGCAGGGGGCACAGATACGCAGTATTTT
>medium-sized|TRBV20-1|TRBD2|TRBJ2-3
CSAPWAGGPADTQYF
TGCAGTGCTCCCTGGGCGGGGGGGCCGGCAGATACGCAGTATTTT
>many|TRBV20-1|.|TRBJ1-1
CSASPTNEAFF
TGCAGTGCTAGTCCTACCAATGAAGCTTTCTTT
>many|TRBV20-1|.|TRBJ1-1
CSAPRGGNTEAFF
TGCAGTGCGCCGAGGGGCGGGAACACTGAAGCTTTCTTT